Following are 6 T cell receptor beta chains from one sample sequenced in a study of cytomegalovirus exposure and HLA in healthy donors. Primers included in the PCR were 60 Vbeta and 13 Jbeta primers. The table came from immunoSEQ multiplex PCR; TCRdb's copy has only in-frame clones and leaves some out. The table has more than 110,000 clones, approximately 80% seen once; the top ten hold 8.8%. The source material was PBMCs. Receptors originate from a woman between 50 and 59 years old in good health and CMV-seropositive.

The chain links TRBV4-2 to TRBJ2-1, with 8 nucleotides matching TRBD2. The CDR3 spans 16 residues. Germline V gives CDR1 LGHNA, CDR2 YNFKEQ. The V gene end was trimmed by 0 bases and the J gene end by 4 bases; junction bases not matched to a gene: 5. Here the CDR3 DNA reads TGTGCCAGCAGCCAAGAGCCGGGGGGGGCTTACAATGAGCAGTTCTTC. This gives the protein CASSQEPGGAYNEQFF.

This clone was seen a handful of times. CDR3 DNA sequence: TGTGCCAGCAGGAAGTCCCGGGACACCCGGGGGGTCTACGAGCAGTACTTC. It codes for CASRKSRDTRGVYEQYF. The chain is built from TRBV27 and TRBJ2-7; tentative D call: TRBD2 (7 bases). The V gene lost 6 bases and the J gene lost 3 bases, with 24 bases spanning the gap. CDR1 is MNHEY and CDR2 is SMNVEV in the germline V gene (reference sequence). The CDR3 has 17 amino acids.

This chain joins TRBV27 and TRBJ2-7; D is possibly TRBD1 (6 bases). Germline values: CDR1 MNHEY, CDR2 SMNVEV (reference sequence). Trimming cost V 3 bases and J 6 bases, with 15 bases left between them. The CDR3 is 14 residues long. DNA of the CDR3: TGTGCCAGCAGTTTCCCCGACAGGATTGGCGAGCAGTACTTC. This sequence encodes CASSFPDRIGEQYF.

The V gene is TRBV11-2, the J gene TRBJ2-1; weak D call: TRBD2 (6 bases). Deletions cut 0 bases from V and 1 base from J, with 16 bases between. The V gene's germline CDR1 is SGHAT and CDR2 FQNNGV. The CDR3 loop spans 18 amino acids. CDR3 sequence: CASSLDLGSRGSYNEQFF. The DNA of the CDR3 is TGTGCCAGCAGCTTAGATCTTGGGTCCCGGGGGTCCTACAATGAGCAGTTCTTC.

This sequence joins TRBV6-1 and TRBJ1-1; tentative D call: TRBD1 (6 bases). Germline lookup yields CDR1 MNHNS and CDR2 SASEGT. This CDR3 spans 14 amino acids. Trimming removed 8 bases at V and 3 bases at J, with 16 bases between. The CDR3 coding sequence is TGTGCCAGCGTCTGGGGGCAAGGTTACACTGAAGCTTTCTTT. Translating it yields CASVWGQGYTEAFF.

This chain uses TRBV19 with TRBJ2-5, with TRBD2 matching 13 bases. The CDR3 sequence is 14 residues long. V trimming: 5 bases; J trimming: 6 bases; junction bases outside the gene matches: 3. Germline lookup yields CDR1 LNHDA and CDR2 SQIVND (reference sequence). In DNA form, the CDR3 reads TGTGCCAGTAGTGCGGGACTAGCGGGGCAGACCCAGTACTTC. Translating gives CASSAGLAGQTQYF.